A selection of T cell receptor beta chains follows, all from one sample in a study of regulatory T cells in long-lasting Graves disease. TCRdb re-analysed the multiplex PCR reads in MiXCR, keeping a single row per CDR3 protein. This table holds 620,000 or so distinct CDR3 sequences, roughly 15% found once. The sample also formed part of further work on T cells in Graves' hyperthyroidism and ophthalmopathy.

The sample in question was peripheral blood mononuclear cells (PBMCs), obtained at new diagnosis, from a patient treated with antithyroid drugs. The source of these receptors is a woman in her 30s with Graves disease. The CDR3 runs from the conserved cysteine through the conserved F or W. D genes are given only for firm matches. Clone size is given for some rows only: seen once, a few or many times, or a class if the clone is expanded.

>TRBJ1-1|many|TRBV19|NA
CASSRDAWNTEAFF
TGTGCCAGTAGTAGGGACGCTTGGAACACTGAAGCTTTCTTT
>TRBJ1-5|NA|TRBV6-4|NA
CASSAQRGMPQHF
TGTGCCAGCAGTGCACAGAGGGGGATGCCCCAGCATTTT
>TRBJ2-2|few|TRBV9|NA
CASSVTTGLLTGELFF
TGTGCCAGCAGCGTAACGACGGGACTTCTTACCGGGGAGCTGTTTTTT
>TRBJ1-2|many|TRBV6-2/TRBV6-3|NA
CASRNSIQGNYGYTF
TGTGCCAGCAGAAATTCAATACAGGGAAACTATGGCTACACCTTC
>TRBJ2-7|few|TRBV20-1|NA
CSARDPRWSSGQYF
TGCAGTGCTAGAGATCCAAGGTGGTCATCGGGGCAGTACTTC
>TRBJ2-7|NA|TRBV20-1|NA
CSARNRRIAYEQYF
TGCAGTGCTAGAAATAGGCGAATAGCCTACGAGCAGTACTTC
>TRBJ1-2|NA|TRBV6-1|NA
CASTSQSNYGYTF
TGTGCCAGCACCTCACAGTCTAACTATGGCTACACCTTC
>TRBJ1-1|many|TRBV12-3/TRBV12-4|NA
CASIGRVSQAFF
TGTGCCAGCATTGGGCGAGTTTCGCAAGCTTTCTTT
>TRBJ2-4|many|TRBV27|NA
CASSPTDSPGDIQYF
TGTGCCAGCAGTCCGACGGACAGCCCCGGTGACATTCAGTACTTC
>TRBJ2-5|few|TRBV29-1|NA
CSVKKSLETQYF
TGCAGCGTCAAAAAGAGTTTAGAGACCCAGTACTTC
>TRBJ2-7|NA|TRBV18|TRBD2
CASSPPGLAGVHEQYF
TGTGCCAGCTCACCACCGGGACTAGCGGGAGTCCACGAGCAGTACTTC
>TRBJ1-1|many|TRBV20-1|NA
CRRNRVGTEAFF
TGCAGAAGAAACAGGGTAGGGACTGAAGCTTTCTTT
>TRBJ2-7|NA|TRBV20-1|NA
CSAPYRESYEQYF
TGCAGTGCCCCATACAGGGAAAGCTACGAGCAGTACTTC
>TRBJ1-1|many|TRBV6-5|TRBD1
CASSSGQGGNTEAFF
TGTGCCAGCAGCTCCGGACAGGGGGGGAACACTGAAGCTTTCTTT
>TRBJ1-3|NA|TRBV30|NA
CARDSGNTIYF
TGTGCCCGGGACTCTGGAAACACCATATATTTT
>TRBJ1-4|NA|TRBV7-2|NA
CASSQAAYRTTSTYEKLFF
TGCGCCAGCAGCCAAGCGGCTTACAGAACAACTTCGACCTATGAAAAACTGTTTTTT
>TRBJ2-1|many|TRBV28|NA
CASTKTTPQRNEQFF
TGTGCCAGCACCAAGACCACCCCACAAAGGAATGAGCAGTTCTTC
>TRBJ1-1|many|TRBV24-1|NA
CATSSGVNTEAFF
TGTGCCACCTCATCGGGCGTGAACACTGAAGCTTTCTTT
>TRBJ1-5|many|TRBV7-9|NA
CASSFGAAGSGQPQHF
TGTGCCAGCAGCTTCGGGGCCGCGGGATCCGGTCAGCCCCAGCATTTT
>TRBJ2-7|NA|TRBV20-1|NA
CSAISKHREEQYF
TGCAGTGCGATATCTAAACATCGGGAGGAGCAGTACTTC
>TRBJ2-7|many|TRBV5-1|NA
CASSLDIGGRQYF
TGCGCCAGCAGCTTGGATATCGGGGGTCGGCAGTACTTC
>TRBJ2-1|many|TRBV2|NA
CASSETNEQFF
TGTGCCAGCAGTGAGACTAATGAGCAGTTCTTC
>TRBJ1-2|many|TRBV12-3/TRBV12-4|NA
CASSVRGSYGYTF
TGTGCCAGCAGCGTCCGGGGGAGCTATGGCTACACCTTC
>TRBJ1-4|NA|TRBV14|NA
CASSRITATNEKLFF
TGTGCCAGCAGCCGTATCACGGCAACTAATGAAAAACTGTTTTTT
>TRBJ1-1|NA|TRBV20-1|TRBD1
CSAGDRGRTEAFF
TGCAGTGCTGGGGACAGGGGGAGGACTGAAGCTTTCTTT
>TRBJ1-5|few|TRBV2|NA
CASSEEGPPQHF
TGTGCCAGCAGTGAAGAGGGGCCGCCCCAGCATTTT
>TRBJ2-3|NA|TRBV9|NA
CASSVASIGATDTQYF
TGTGCCAGCAGCGTAGCCTCTATCGGGGCGACAGATACGCAGTATTTT
>TRBJ1-3|NA|TRBV10-3|NA
CAISDKGPDSGNTIYF
TGTGCCATCAGTGACAAGGGCCCGGACTCTGGAAACACCATATATTTT
>TRBJ2-3|many|TRBV6-2/TRBV6-3|NA
CASARRDAYTDTQYF
TGTGCCAGCGCGAGACGGGACGCGTACACAGATACGCAGTATTTT
>TRBJ1-5|NA|TRBV6-5|NA
CASSYSIRQPQHF
TGTGCCAGCAGTTACTCGATACGGCAGCCCCAGCATTTT
>TRBJ2-3|NA|TRBV3-1|NA
CASSRKQGRDTQYF
TGTGCCAGCAGCCGAAAGCAGGGGCGGGATACGCAGTATTTT
>TRBJ2-7|NA|TRBV5-1|NA
CASSLSITGRGNYEQYF
TGCGCCAGCAGCTTGTCCATCACAGGCAGGGGCAACTACGAGCAGTACTTC
>TRBJ2-2|many|TRBV20-1|NA
CSATRKTNTGELFF
TGCAGTGCTACCCGGAAGACGAACACCGGGGAGCTGTTTTTT
>TRBJ2-7|many|TRBV27|NA
CASSSTRRSSYEQYF
TGTGCCAGCAGTTCGACTCGGAGGAGCTCCTACGAGCAGTACTTC
>TRBJ2-7|NA|TRBV28|NA
CASSLAGVEYEQYF
TGTGCCAGCAGTTTGGCAGGGGTCGAGTACGAGCAGTACTTC
>TRBJ2-7|once|TRBV7-9|NA
CASSHRGEVEQYF
TGTGCCAGCAGCCATAGGGGGGAAGTCGAGCAGTACTTC
>TRBJ1-2|NA|TRBV25-1|NA
CASTAHPQGPYGYTF
TGTGCCAGCACGGCCCACCCTCAGGGACCCTATGGCTACACCTTC
>TRBJ2-7|NA|TRBV28|NA
CASSSGTRTRYEQYF
TGTGCCAGCAGTTCCGGGACCAGGACTCGTTACGAGCAGTACTTC
>TRBJ2-2|NA|TRBV6-2/TRBV6-3|NA
CASSFLRSVNTGELFF
TGTGCCAGCAGTTTCCTAAGAAGCGTGAACACCGGGGAGCTGTTTTTT
>TRBJ2-1|many|TRBV29-1|NA
CSALTAKAYNEQFF
TGCAGCGCCCTCACAGCGAAGGCCTACAATGAGCAGTTCTTC
>TRBJ2-4|NA|TRBV29-1|NA
CSVAPGGIGLAKNIQYF
TGCAGCGTTGCCCCGGGCGGGATCGGGCTGGCCAAAAACATTCAGTACTTC